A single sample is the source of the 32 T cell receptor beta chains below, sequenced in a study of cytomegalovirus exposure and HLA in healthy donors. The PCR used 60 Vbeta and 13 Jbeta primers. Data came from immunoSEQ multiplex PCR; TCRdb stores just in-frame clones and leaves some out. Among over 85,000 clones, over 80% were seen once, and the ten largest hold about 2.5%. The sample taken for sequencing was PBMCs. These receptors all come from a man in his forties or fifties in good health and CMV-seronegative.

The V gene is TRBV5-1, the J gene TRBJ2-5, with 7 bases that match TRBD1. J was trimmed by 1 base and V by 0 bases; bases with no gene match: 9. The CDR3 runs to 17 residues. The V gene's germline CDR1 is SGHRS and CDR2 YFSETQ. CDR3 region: CASSLALGQSLQETQYF. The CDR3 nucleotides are TGCGCCAGCAGCTTGGCCTTGGGACAGTCCCTCCAAGAGACCCAGTACTTC.

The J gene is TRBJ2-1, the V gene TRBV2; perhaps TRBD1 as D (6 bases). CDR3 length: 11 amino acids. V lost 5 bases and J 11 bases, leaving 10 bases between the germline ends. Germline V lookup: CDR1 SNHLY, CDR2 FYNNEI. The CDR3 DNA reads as TGTGCCAGCAGTTCCGGGACACAGCAGTTCTTC. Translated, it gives CASSSGTQQFF.

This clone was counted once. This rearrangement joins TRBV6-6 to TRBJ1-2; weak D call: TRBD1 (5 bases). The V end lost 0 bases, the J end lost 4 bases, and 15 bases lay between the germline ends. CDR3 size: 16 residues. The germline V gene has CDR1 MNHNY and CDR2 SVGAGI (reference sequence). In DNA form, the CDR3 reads TGTGCCAGCAGTTACTCGGTCAGGAGGGGCCTCTATGGCTACACCTTC. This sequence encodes CASSYSVRRGLYGYTF.

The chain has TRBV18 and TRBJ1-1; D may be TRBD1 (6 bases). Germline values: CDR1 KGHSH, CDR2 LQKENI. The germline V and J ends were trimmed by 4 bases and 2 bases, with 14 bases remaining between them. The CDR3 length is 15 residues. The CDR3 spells CASSRAGTPNTEAFF. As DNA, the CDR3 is TGTGCCAGCTCACGCGCCGGGACACCTAACACTGAAGCTTTCTTT.

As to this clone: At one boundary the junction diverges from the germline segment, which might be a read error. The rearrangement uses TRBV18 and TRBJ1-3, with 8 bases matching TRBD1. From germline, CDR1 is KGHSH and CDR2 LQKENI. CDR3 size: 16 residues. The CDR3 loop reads CASSPTGGGSGNIIYF. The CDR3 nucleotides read TGTGCCAGCTCACCAACAGGGGGAGGCTCTGGAAACATCATATATTTT.

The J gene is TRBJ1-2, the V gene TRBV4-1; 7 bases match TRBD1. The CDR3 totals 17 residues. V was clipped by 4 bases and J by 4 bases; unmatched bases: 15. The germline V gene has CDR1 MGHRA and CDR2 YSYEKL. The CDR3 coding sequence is TGCGCCAGCAGCCCGAGCCCCGGGACAGCTGTCGCCTATGGCTACACCTTC. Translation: CASSPSPGTAVAYGYTF.

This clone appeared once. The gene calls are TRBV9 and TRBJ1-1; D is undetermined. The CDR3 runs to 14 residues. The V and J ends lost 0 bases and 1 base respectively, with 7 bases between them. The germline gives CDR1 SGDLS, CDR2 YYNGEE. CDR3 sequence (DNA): TGTGCCAGCAGCGTAGGTGATAGGAACACTGAAGCTTTCTTT. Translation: CASSVGDRNTEAFF.

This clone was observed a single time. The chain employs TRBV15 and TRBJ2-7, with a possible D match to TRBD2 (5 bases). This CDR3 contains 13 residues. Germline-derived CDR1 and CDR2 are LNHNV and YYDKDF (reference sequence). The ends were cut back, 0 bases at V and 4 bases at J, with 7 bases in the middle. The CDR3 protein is CATSRDGGYEQYF. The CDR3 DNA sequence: TGTGCCACCAGCAGAGATGGAGGTTACGAGCAGTACTTC.

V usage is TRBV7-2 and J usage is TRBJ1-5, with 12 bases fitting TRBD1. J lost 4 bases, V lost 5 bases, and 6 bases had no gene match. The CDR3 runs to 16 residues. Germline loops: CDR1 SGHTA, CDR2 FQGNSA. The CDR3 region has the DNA TGTGCCAGCAGCACGGGACAGGGGGCCCGAAATCAGCCCCAGCATTTT. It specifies CASSTGQGARNQPQHF.

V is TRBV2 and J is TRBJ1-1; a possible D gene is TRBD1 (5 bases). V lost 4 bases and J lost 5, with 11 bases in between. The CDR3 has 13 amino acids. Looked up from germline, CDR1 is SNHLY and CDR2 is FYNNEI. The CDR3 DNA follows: TGTGCCAGCAGTGTGGGGAGGGGAACTGAAGCTTTCTTT. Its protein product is CASSVGRGTEAFF. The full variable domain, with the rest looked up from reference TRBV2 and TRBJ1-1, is EPEVTQTPSHQVTQMGQEVILRCVPISNHLYFYWYRQILGQKVEFLVSFYNNEISEKSEIFDDQFSVERPDGSNFTLKIRSTKLEDSAMYFCASSVGRGTEAFFGQGTRLTVV.

CDR3 DNA sequence: TGTGCCATCGCGGGGACAGGGAATACCGGGGAGCTGTTTTTT. Protein sequence: CAIAGTGNTGELFF. This rearrangement joins TRBV10-3 to TRBJ2-2; the match to TRBD1 covers 9 bases. The germline gives CDR1 ENHRY, CDR2 SYGVKD. The trim removed 8 bases at V and 5 bases at J, leaving 6 bases unmatched. The CDR3 contains 14 residues.

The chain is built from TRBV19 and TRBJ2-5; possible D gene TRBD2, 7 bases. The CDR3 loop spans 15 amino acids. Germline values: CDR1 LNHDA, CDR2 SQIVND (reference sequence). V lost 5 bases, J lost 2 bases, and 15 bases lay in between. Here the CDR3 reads CASSARRGGQETQYF. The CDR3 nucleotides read TGTGCCAGTAGTGCCCGGAGGGGGGGGCAAGAGACCCAGTACTTC.

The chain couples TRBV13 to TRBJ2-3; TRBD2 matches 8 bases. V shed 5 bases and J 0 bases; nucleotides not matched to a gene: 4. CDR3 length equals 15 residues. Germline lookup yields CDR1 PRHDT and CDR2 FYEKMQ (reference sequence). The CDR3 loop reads CASSPAGASTDTQYF. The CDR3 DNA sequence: TGTGCCAGCAGCCCAGCGGGGGCTAGCACAGATACGCAGTATTTT.

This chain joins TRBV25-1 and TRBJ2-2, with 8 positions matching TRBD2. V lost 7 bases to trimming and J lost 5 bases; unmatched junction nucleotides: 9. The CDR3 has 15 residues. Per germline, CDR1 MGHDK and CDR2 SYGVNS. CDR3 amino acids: CASNVGSGGTGELFF. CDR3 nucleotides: TGTGCCAGCAACGTTGGAAGCGGGGGAACCGGGGAGCTGTTTTTT.

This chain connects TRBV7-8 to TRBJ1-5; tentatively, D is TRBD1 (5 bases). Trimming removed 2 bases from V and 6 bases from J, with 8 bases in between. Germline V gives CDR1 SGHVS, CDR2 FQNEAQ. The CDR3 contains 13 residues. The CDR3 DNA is TGTGCCAGCAGCTTATCGGGGGGTCAGCCCCAGCATTTT. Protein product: CASSLSGGQPQHF.

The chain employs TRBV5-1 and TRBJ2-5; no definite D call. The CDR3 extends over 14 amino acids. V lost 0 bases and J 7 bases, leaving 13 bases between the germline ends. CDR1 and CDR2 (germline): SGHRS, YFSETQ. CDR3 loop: CASSLASSLGTQYF. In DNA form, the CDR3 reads TGCGCCAGCAGCTTGGCGAGTAGCTTAGGGACCCAGTACTTC.

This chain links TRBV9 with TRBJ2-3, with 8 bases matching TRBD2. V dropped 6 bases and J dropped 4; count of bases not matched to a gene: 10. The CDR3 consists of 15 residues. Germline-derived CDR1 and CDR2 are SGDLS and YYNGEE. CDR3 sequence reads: CASTPVAGWADTQYF. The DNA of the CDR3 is TGTGCCAGCACCCCAGTAGCGGGGTGGGCAGATACGCAGTATTTT.

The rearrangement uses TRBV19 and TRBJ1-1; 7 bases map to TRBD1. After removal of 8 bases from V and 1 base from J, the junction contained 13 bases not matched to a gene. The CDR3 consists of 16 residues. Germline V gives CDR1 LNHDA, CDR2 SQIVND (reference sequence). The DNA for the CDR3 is TGTGCCAGTTCAAGGGGGCGAATGGAGGCGAACACTGAAGCTTTCTTT. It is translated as CASSRGRMEANTEAFF.

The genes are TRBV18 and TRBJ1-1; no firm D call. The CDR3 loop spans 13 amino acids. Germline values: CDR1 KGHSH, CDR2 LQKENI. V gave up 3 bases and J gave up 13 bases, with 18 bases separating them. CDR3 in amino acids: CASSPGGRIFDFF. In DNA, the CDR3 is TGTGCCAGCTCACCCGGTGGGAGGATTTTTGATTTCTTT.

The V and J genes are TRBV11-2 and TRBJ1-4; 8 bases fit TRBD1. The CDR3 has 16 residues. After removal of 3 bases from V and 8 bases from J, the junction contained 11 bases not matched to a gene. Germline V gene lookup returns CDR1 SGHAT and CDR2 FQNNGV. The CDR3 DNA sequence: TGTGCCAGCAGCTTGCTTGGACAGGGCGATTGGGAAAAACTGTTTTTT. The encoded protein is CASSLLGQGDWEKLFF.

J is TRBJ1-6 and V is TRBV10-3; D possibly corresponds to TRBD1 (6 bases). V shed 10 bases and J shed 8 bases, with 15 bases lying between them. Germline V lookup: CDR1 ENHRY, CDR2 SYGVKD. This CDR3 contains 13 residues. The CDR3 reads CATEQGTDSPLHF. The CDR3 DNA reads TGTGCCACTGAACAGGGCACGGATTCACCCCTCCACTTT.

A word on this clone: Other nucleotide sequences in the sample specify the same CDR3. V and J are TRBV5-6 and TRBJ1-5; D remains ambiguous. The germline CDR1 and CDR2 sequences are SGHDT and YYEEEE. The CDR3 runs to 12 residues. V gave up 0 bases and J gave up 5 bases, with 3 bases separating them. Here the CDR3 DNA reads TGTGCCAGCAGCTTGGGAGATCAGCCCCAGCATTTT. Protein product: CASSLGDQPQHF.

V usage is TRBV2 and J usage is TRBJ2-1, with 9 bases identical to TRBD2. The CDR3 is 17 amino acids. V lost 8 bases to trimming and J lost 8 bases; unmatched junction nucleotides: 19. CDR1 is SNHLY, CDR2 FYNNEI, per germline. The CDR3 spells CASWGTAGGSQGDEQFF. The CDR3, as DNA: TGTGCCAGCTGGGGGACAGCGGGGGGCTCGCAGGGCGATGAGCAGTTCTTC.

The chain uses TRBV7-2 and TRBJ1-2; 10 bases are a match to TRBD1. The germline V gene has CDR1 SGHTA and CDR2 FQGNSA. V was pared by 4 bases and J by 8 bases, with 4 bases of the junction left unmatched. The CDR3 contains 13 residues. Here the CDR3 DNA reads TGTGCCAGCAGCTATGGGACAGGGGAAGGCTACACCTTC. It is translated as CASSYGTGEGYTF.

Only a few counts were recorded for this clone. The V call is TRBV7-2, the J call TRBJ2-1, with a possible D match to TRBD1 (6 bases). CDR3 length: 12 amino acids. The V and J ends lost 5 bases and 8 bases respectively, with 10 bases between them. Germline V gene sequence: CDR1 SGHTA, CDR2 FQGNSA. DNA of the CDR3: TGTGCCAGCAGCGAACAGGGCTATGAGCAGTTCTTC. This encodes CASSEQGYEQFF.

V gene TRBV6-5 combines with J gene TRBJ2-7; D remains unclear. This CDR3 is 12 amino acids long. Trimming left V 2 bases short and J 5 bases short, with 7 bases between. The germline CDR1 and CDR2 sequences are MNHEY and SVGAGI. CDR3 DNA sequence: TGTGCCAGCAGTTACGGTAGCAACGAGCAGTACTTC. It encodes CASSYGSNEQYF.

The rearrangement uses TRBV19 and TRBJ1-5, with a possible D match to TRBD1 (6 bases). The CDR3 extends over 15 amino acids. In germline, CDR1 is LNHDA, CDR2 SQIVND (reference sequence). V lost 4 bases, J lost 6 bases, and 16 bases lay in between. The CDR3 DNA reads TGTGCCAGTAGTAGAGGTCAGGGGCTTATTCAGCCCCAGCATTTT. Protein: CASSRGQGLIQPQHF. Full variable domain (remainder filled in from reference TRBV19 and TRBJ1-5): DGGITQSPKYLFRKEGQNVTLSCEQNLNHDAMYWYRQDPGQGLRLIYYSQIVNDFQKGDIAEGYSVSREKKESFPLTVTSAQKNPTAFYLCASSRGQGLIQPQHFGDGTRLSIL.

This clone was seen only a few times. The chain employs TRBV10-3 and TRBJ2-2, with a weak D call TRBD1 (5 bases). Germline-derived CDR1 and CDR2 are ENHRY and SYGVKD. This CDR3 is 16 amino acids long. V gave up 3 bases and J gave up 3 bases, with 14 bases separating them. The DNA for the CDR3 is TGTGCCATCAGTGACTATTCAGGGAAACACACCGGGGAGCTGTTTTTT. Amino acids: CAISDYSGKHTGELFF.

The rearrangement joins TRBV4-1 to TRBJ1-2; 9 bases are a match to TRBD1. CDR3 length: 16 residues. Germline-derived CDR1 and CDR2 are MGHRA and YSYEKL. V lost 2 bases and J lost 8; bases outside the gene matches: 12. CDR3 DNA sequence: TGCGCCAGCAGCCAACGGACAGGGGCCCCAGATAGAGGCTACACCTTC. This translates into CASSQRTGAPDRGYTF.

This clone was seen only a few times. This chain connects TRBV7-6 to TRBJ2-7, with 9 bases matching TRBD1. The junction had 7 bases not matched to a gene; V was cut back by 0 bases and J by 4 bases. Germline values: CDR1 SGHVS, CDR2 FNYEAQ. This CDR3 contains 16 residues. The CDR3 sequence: CASSLAGWGTGYEQYF. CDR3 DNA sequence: TGTGCCAGCAGCTTAGCGGGGTGGGGGACAGGGTACGAGCAGTACTTC.

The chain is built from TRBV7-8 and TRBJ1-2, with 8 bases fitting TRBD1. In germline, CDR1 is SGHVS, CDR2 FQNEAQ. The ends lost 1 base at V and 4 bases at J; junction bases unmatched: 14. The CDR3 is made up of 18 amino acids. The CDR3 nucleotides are TGTGCCAGCAGCTTAGATCGGGTCCCCGGGACAGGCAGCTATGGCTACACCTTC. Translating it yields CASSLDRVPGTGSYGYTF.

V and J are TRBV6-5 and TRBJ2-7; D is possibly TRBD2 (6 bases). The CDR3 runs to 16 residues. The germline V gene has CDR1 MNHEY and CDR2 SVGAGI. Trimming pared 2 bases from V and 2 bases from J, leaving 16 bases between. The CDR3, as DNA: TGTGCCAGCAGTTACCGGGAGCTAGCGCCGCCCTACGAGCAGTACTTC. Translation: CASSYRELAPPYEQYF.